This T cell receptor beta chain was profiled in a study of Graves' ophthalmopathy and Graves' hyperthyroidism (dated by TCRdb to the late 2010s). Concerning the study at large: Peripheral blood samples were taken at the time of initial diagnosis, before any treatment was given. To explore V-J signatures distinguishing ophthalmopathy from hyperthyroidism, a discovery set of 100 patients (about 43 ophthalmopathy, around 55 stable hyperthyroidism) was enrolled. TCR beta repertoire signatures were used to distinguish Graves' ophthalmopathy from Graves' hyperthyroidism and to predict progression to ophthalmopathy. T-cell repertoires of thyroid tissue and blood were compared in six or seven hyperthyroidism patients. An independent validation cohort was composed of approximately 19 hyperthyroidism patients and about 16 patients who later progressed from hyperthyroidism to ophthalmopathy. After sampling, hyperthyroidism patients received methimazole starting at 30 mg daily, and ophthalmopathy patients received high-dose intravenous methylprednisolone. In total, around 140 blood samples were TCR-sequenced: around 42 ophthalmopathy, 80 or so hyperthyroidism and approximately 17 hyperthyroidism-to-ophthalmopathy patients.

Here is what the overall study found, with its caveats: Most expanded thyroid clonotypes with a frequency above 0.001 also appeared in blood, which suggests that blood repertoires may reflect the immune response in the thyroid. In validation, the model predicted ophthalmopathy progression with more than 55% sensitivity and around 72% specificity; 12 predicted patients were CT-confirmed with GO in a median of about 7.1 months. In cross-validation, the 13-signature model distinguished ophthalmopathy from stable hyperthyroidism with around 90% sensitivity and around 81% specificity, while in the test set the corresponding values were approximately 80% and 75%. Sample size was not predetermined statistically, and investigators were not blinded to group allocation.

TCR beta CDR3 regions were amplified from RNA transcripts for repertoire sequencing. HTBI primers and the Qiagen OneStep RT-PCR kit were used in a first-round RT-PCR, which was followed by a second-round multiplex PCR, size selection and purification. Libraries were sequenced on an Illumina HiSeq2000 using paired-end 100 bp reads. The source study handled its data this way. SOAPnuke was used for read processing, and reads with adapters, uncalled bases, a mean Phred below 15, or no exact constant-primer or identifier match were discarded. COPE v1.2.5 was used to merge the high-quality paired reads. Each unique nucleotide sequence was treated as a clonotype, and MiTCR v1.1 was used to align the clonotypes to the IMGT TRB V, D and J references. Analysis was restricted to V-J combinations with a frequency above 0.0001, which covered just over 98% of repertoires. A TCR clonal expansion and chaos score per V-J combination was defined as the ratio of F50 clonal expansion to chaos observed in the TCRdist matrix. Welch's t-statistics and random forest were used to reduce the features to about 14 V-J combinations, which were then used as input to a naive Bayes classifier. The similarity between thyroid and blood repertoires was quantified using the Morisita-Horn index. Starting from the raw public reads, TCRdb applied fastp trimming at Q25, assembled clones with MiXCR and retained in-frame beta chains. Identical CDR3 protein sequences are pooled into one entry, listed with their most common genes and DNA. TCRdb, not the authors, supplied the V and J calls. This sample holds more than 45,000 distinct CDR3 sequences; 50% were observed only once. In total, the top ten clones hold roughly 21% of the sample.

This clonotype has ten or more counts. Its antigen is currently not known. Base qualities are not provided; no much larger clone lies one nucleotide away. V lost 5 bases and J lost 5 bases; the stretch between them is 13 bases long. Inclusive of the bounding cysteine and phenylalanine, the CDR3 is 14 residues long. Solely the CDR3 DNA is kept, with 42 bases framed from the first base. Ophthalmopathy patients had moderately to severely active disease, Clinical Activity Score of at least 3, NOSPECS grade of at least 4, and disease duration under 3 months. Patients with other autoimmune diseases, uncontrolled infections, pregnancy or lactation were excluded. Clinical symptoms, serum thyroxine, TRAb, thyroid ultrasound and orbital computed tomography were used for diagnosis. PBMCs were isolated from approximately 10 ml of fresh peripheral blood by Ficoll-Paque density gradient centrifugation. Total RNA was extracted with Trizol reagent and quality-checked on an Agilent 2100 Bioanalyzer.

Material: peripheral blood. This receptor was identified in an adult man with Graves' ophthalmopathy. In this chain, TRBV12-3 or TRBV12-4 is recombined with TRBJ1-5, with no D gene named confidently. In nucleotide form, the sequence is TGTGCCAGCAGTCGAGCCGGGTCTCATCAGCCCCAGCATTTT. It specifies CASSRAGSHQPQHF.